This T cell receptor (beta chain) stems from a study of blood T cell repertoires in COVID-19. Study background: Acute and convalescent COVID-19 samples came from the United States, Italy and Spain. PBMCs, B-cell-depleted T cells, or T cells were the source of the cDNA or gDNA that made up the material.

Under the authors' procedure: Amplification of reference gene primers was used by the study to estimate nucleated cell counts. Generated by immunoSEQ multiplex PCR, the TCRdb table keeps only in-frame clones and is missing some. V and J calls and clone size are copied from that table; D and trimming were computed from the DNA. The sample holds 110,000 to 150,000 clones, under 85% seen once. The V end lost 3 bases, the J end lost 2 bases, and 28 bases lay between the germline ends. The CDR3 length is 20 residues. Germline-derived CDR1 and CDR2 are LGHDT and YNNKEL (reference sequence). Sequenced material: peripheral blood. The chain employs TRBV3-1 (or the pseudogene TRBV3-2) and TRBJ1-2; weak D call: TRBD1 (5 bases). The sequence was obtained from a man aged 45-65 years with active or convalescent COVID-19. The DNA of the CDR3 is TGTGCCAGCAGCCAGCTTAACCCCGGGACCTTAAGCGGGCGGAACTATGGCTACACCTTC. As protein: CASSQLNPGTLSGRNYGYTF.